One sample yielded the 29 T cell receptor beta chains listed below, sequenced in a study of blood T cells in healthy people across ages. A second PCR of roughly 7 to 11 cycles used a sample-barcoded 5' primer and a J-beta primer mix. TCRdb processed the 5' RACE reads anew with MiXCR; each CDR3 protein has one entry. The repertoire holds hundreds of thousands of distinct CDR3 sequences, with less than 35% as singletons. Sequencing used blood. The receptors stem from a woman older than 75 in good health.

This clonotype was counted between two and nine times. A clone one base away is much larger, so this may be a read error. The genes are TRBV6-5 and TRBJ2-1, with 7 nucleotides matching TRBD2. Germline values: CDR1 MNHEY, CDR2 SVGAGI. The CDR3 spans 14 residues. CDR3 bases: TGTGCCAGCACGGGCGGGGGACCTTACAATAAGCAGTTCTTC. It specifies CASTGGGPYNKQFF.

The sample holds a few counts of this clonotype. This chain connects TRBV7-2 to TRBJ2-7; D unresolved. This CDR3 is 12 amino acids long. In germline, CDR1 is SGHTA, CDR2 FQGNSA. The V end was cut by 3 bases, the J end by 4 bases, with 7 bases between. The DNA for the CDR3 is TGTGCCAGCAGCTTGCCGCGATACGAGCAGTACTTC. It is translated as CASSLPRYEQYF.

This clonotype came up many times. The chain uses TRBV12-3 or TRBV12-4 and TRBJ1-5, with D unclear. The germline V and J ends were trimmed by 0 bases and 8 bases, with 14 bases remaining between them. The CDR3 is made up of 15 amino acids. The CDR3 DNA sequence: TGTGCCAGCAGTTTAGCCTCAACGGGGAGTGAGCCCCAGCATTTT. Translation gives CASSLASTGSEPQHF.

The table lists this clonotype with many counts. The chain is built from TRBV12-3 or TRBV12-4 and TRBJ2-7; 10 bases fit TRBD1. V shed 5 bases, J shed 5 bases, and the junction held 12 bases outside the gene matches. The CDR3 has 16 amino acids. The CDR3 DNA sequence: TGTGCCAGCAGTCCAGGCCCGACAGGGGGCCGGGACGAGCAGTACTTC. Translation gives CASSPGPTGGRDEQYF.

Turning to this clonotype: Since a much larger clone is just one base distant, this may be a read error. V and J are TRBV5-1 and TRBJ2-3; no definite D call. Trimming removed 3 bases from V and 0 bases from J, with 14 bases in between. CDR1 and CDR2 (germline): SGHRS, YFSETQ. The CDR3 is 16 amino acids. The CDR3 DNA is TGCGCCAGCAGCTACCACCCGACGACCAGCACAGATACGCAGTATTTT. Amino acids: CASSYHPTTSTDTQYF.

CDR3 in amino acids: CASSYSWTSTNEQFF. The CDR3 DNA sequence: TGCGCCAGCAGCTACTCCTGGACTAGCACCAATGAGCAGTTCTTC. The chain joins TRBV5-1 to TRBJ2-1; 8 bases match TRBD2. The CDR3 sequence is 15 residues long. The germline CDR1 and CDR2 sequences are SGHRS and YFSETQ. Trimming removed 3 bases from V and 6 bases from J; junction bases left unmatched: 8.

This clonotype has a handful of counts. The V call is TRBV9, the J call TRBJ1-2; unclear D gene. The CDR3 is 15 residues long. Germline V gene sequence: CDR1 SGDLS, CDR2 YYNGEE. V shed 0 bases and J shed 4 bases, with 13 bases lying between them. The CDR3, as DNA: TGTGCCAGCAGCGTAGACCGGGGATTGACCTATGGCTACACCTTC. Translation gives CASSVDRGLTYGYTF.

In this sample, this clonotype turned up many times. This sequence joins TRBV14 and TRBJ2-5; D not resolved. Trimming pared 0 bases from V and 0 bases from J, leaving 14 bases between. The CDR3 spans 17 residues. The V gene's germline CDR1 is SGHDN and CDR2 FVKESK. The CDR3 sequence is CASSQDLKYRHQETQYF. The CDR3, as DNA: TGTGCCAGCAGCCAAGATCTCAAGTACCGGCACCAAGAGACCCAGTACTTC.

The chain carries TRBV30 and TRBJ1-5; no reliable D call. This CDR3 has 14 residues. In germline, CDR1 is GTSNPN, CDR2 SVGIG (reference sequence). The V gene lost 0 bases and the J gene lost 0 bases, with 6 bases spanning the gap. The CDR3 is CAWSVPLSNQPQHF. In DNA form, the CDR3 reads TGTGCCTGGAGTGTACCTCTTAGCAATCAGCCCCAGCATTTT.

This clonotype appeared many times. The chain combines TRBV27 with TRBJ2-7, with D perhaps TRBD2 (6 bases). Trimming removed 8 bases from V and 2 bases from J, with 16 bases in between. CDR3 length equals 14 residues. Per germline, CDR1 MNHEY and CDR2 SMNVEV (reference sequence). CDR3 loop: CASGLKGGTYEQYF. In DNA form, the CDR3 reads TGTGCCAGCGGACTAAAGGGTGGCACCTACGAGCAGTACTTC.

There are a few counts of this clonotype. The J gene is TRBJ2-4, the V gene TRBV20-1; D gene ambiguous. Near its end, the DNA agrees better with TRBJ2-7, so the J call may be wrong. Germline V gene sequence: CDR1 DFQATT, CDR2 SNEGSKA (reference sequence). The CDR3 extends over 14 amino acids. CDR3 nucleotides: TGCAGTGCTAGAGCGGGCAGGCCCGCCTACGAGCAGTACTTC. Its translation: CSARAGRPAYEQYF.

This chain uses TRBV5-8 with TRBJ2-3, with TRBD1 as a possible D gene (5 bases). There are 16 residues in the CDR3. Germline assignment: CDR1 SGHTS and CDR2 YDEGEE. V was trimmed by 0 bases and J by 1 base, leaving 12 bases between them. The CDR3 nucleotides read TGTGCCAGCAGCTTGGATGGGGCGCTGGGCACAGATACGCAGTATTTT. Residues: CASSLDGALGTDTQYF.

This sequence joins TRBV6-1 and TRBJ2-2; 8 nucleotides align to TRBD1. This CDR3 is 14 amino acids long. Germline V gene sequence: CDR1 MNHNS, CDR2 SASEGT. V was clipped by 6 bases and J by 4 bases; unmatched bases: 4. Here the CDR3 reads CASRRTGSTGELFF. The CDR3 DNA sequence: TGTGCCAGCAGGAGGACAGGGAGCACCGGGGAGCTGTTTTTT.

The chain is built from TRBV7-2 and TRBJ2-3; D call uncertain. Trimming pared 5 bases from V and 2 bases from J, leaving 8 bases between. CDR3 size: 13 residues. CDR1 is SGHTA, CDR2 FQGNSA, per germline. The CDR3, as DNA: TGTGCCAGCAGCACCACGGTCACAGATACGCAGTATTTT. Its protein is CASSTTVTDTQYF.

In this sample, this clonotype turned up a few times. This may come from a read error, since a much larger clone is one base off. The chain recombines TRBV4-3 with TRBJ1-5; D is ambiguous. The CDR3 spans 14 residues. Germline CDR1 LGHNA, CDR2 YSLEER. CDR3 loop: CASSQVTTNQSQHF. DNA of the CDR3: TGCGCCAGCAGCCAAGTAACCACCAATCAGTCCCAGCATTTT.

This clonotype appeared many times. The chain carries TRBV14 and TRBJ2-1; TRBD2 matches 11 bases. Germline V gives CDR1 SGHDN, CDR2 FVKESK. The CDR3 is made up of 17 amino acids. V gave up 4 bases and J gave up 1 base; unmatched junction bases: 6. This chain's CDR3 is CASSPIAGGSSYNEQFF. CDR3 DNA: TGTGCCAGCAGCCCAATAGCGGGGGGGTCGTCCTACAATGAGCAGTTCTTC. Complete variable domain (other parts from reference TRBV14 and TRBJ2-1): EAGVTQFPSHSVIEKGQTVTLRCDPISGHDNLYWYRRVMGKEIKFLLHFVKESKQDESGMPNNRFLAERTGGTYSTLKVQPAELEDSGVYFCASSPIAGGSSYNEQFFGPGTRLTVL.

This chain uses TRBV15 with TRBJ1-4; D gene unclear. This CDR3 contains 14 residues. V dropped 2 bases and J dropped 7 bases, with 11 bases sitting between them. Germline V gene data show CDR1 as LNHNV and CDR2 as YYDKDF (reference sequence). The CDR3 here is CATSRQKSSEKLFF. The CDR3 coding sequence is TGTGCCACCAGCAGACAGAAGTCTAGTGAAAAACTGTTTTTT. Full variable domain (outside the CDR3, taken from reference TRBV15 and TRBJ1-4): DAMVIQNPRYQVTQFGKPVTLSCSQTLNHNVMYWYQQKSSQAPKLLFHYYDKDFNNEADTPDNFQSRRPNTSFCFLDIRSPGLGDTAMYLCATSRQKSSEKLFFGSGTQLSVL.

This clonotype was seen a handful of times. V and J are TRBV10-2 and TRBJ1-6, with D unresolved. V lost 2 bases to trimming and J lost 7 bases, with 12 bases between them. The V gene's germline CDR1 is WSHSY and CDR2 SAAADI. This CDR3 contains 15 residues. CDR3: CASSEVSPNNSPLHF. DNA for the CDR3: TGCGCCAGCAGTGAGGTCAGCCCCAACAATTCACCCCTCCACTTT.

The table lists this clonotype with a few counts. The V and J genes are TRBV5-1 and TRBJ2-3, with 7 positions matching TRBD1. Germline V gene sequence: CDR1 SGHRS, CDR2 YFSETQ. The CDR3 is 13 amino acids. Germline trimming cut 8 bases from V and 0 bases from J; bases unmatched to any gene: 3. The CDR3, as DNA: TGCGCCAGTGGGGACAGTAGCACAGATACGCAGTATTTT. As protein: CASGDSSTDTQYF.

The gene calls are TRBV2 and TRBJ2-3; 9 bases line up with TRBD2. CDR1 and CDR2 (germline): SNHLY, FYNNEI. V shed 4 bases and J 0 bases; nucleotides not matched to a gene: 8. CDR3 length: 17 amino acids. CDR3 sequence: CASSVLGRGGSTDTQYF. CDR3 coding DNA: TGTGCCAGCAGTGTTCTCGGGCGGGGGGGAAGCACAGATACGCAGTATTTT. Together with reference TRBV2 and TRBJ2-3, the CDR3 gives the full variable domain: EPEVTQTPSHQVTQMGQEVILRCVPISNHLYFYWYRQILGQKVEFLVSFYNNEISEKSEIFDDQFSVERPDGSNFTLKIRSTKLEDSAMYFCASSVLGRGGSTDTQYFGPGTRLTVL.

This sequence joins TRBV11-2 and TRBJ2-7; D gene ambiguous. Trimming shortened V by 0 bases and J by 2 bases, and 8 bases separated the two germline ends. Germline V gene lookup returns CDR1 SGHAT and CDR2 FQNNGV. The CDR3 spans 14 residues. CDR3 in DNA: TGTGCCAGCAGCTTAGACCCAGGTCCCTACGAGCAGTACTTC. Residues: CASSLDPGPYEQYF. The complete variable domain, with remaining parts taken from reference TRBV11-2 and TRBJ2-7, reads EAGVAQSPRYKIIEKRQSVAFWCNPISGHATLYWYQQILGQGPKLLIQFQNNGVVDDSQLPKDRFSAERLKGVDSTLKIQPAKLEDSAVYLCASSLDPGPYEQYFGPGTRLTVT.

This clonotype was recorded at least ten times. V gene TRBV6-4 combines with J gene TRBJ2-1, with D perhaps matching TRBD2 (6 bases). Trimming pared 0 bases from V and 3 bases from J, leaving 9 bases between. Germline V CDR1 and CDR2: MRHNA, SNTAGT. The CDR3 spans 15 residues. The CDR3 coding sequence is TGTGCCAGCAGTGACTCCGGGGGATTCTACAATGAGCAGTTCTTC. Protein: CASSDSGGFYNEQFF.

This chain links TRBV28 with TRBJ2-1, with D perhaps TRBD1 (5 bases). The J call may be in error: the DNA end matches TRBJ2-7 better. This CDR3 contains 14 residues. Germline assignment: CDR1 MDHEN and CDR2 SYDVKM. The CDR3 reads CASSFIRVLNEQYF. The CDR3 region has the DNA TGTGCCAGCAGTTTTATCAGGGTTCTCAATGAGCAGTACTTC.

The chain carries TRBV13 and TRBJ2-7; 9 bases align to TRBD1. This CDR3 has 14 residues. From germline, CDR1 is PRHDT and CDR2 FYEKMQ (reference sequence). With 4 bases clipped from V and 6 bases from J, the junction kept 7 bases outside the gene matches. The CDR3 protein is CASSWGQGSFEQYF. CDR3 coding DNA: TGTGCCAGCAGCTGGGGACAGGGCAGCTTCGAGCAGTACTTC.

Ten or more counts support this clonotype. The chain employs TRBV7-9 and TRBJ1-2; 9 nucleotides align to TRBD1. The V and J ends lost 5 bases and 0 bases, in that order; junction bases with no gene match: 7. The CDR3 spans 16 residues. Germline V gives CDR1 SEHNR, CDR2 FQNEAQ (reference sequence). The DNA for the CDR3 is TGTGCCAGCAGCCCAGGGACAGGGACGTCTAACTATGGCTACACCTTC. This sequence encodes CASSPGTGTSNYGYTF.

The V gene is TRBV7-2, the J gene TRBJ1-1; D ambiguous. The CDR3 consists of 14 residues. Trimming cost V 0 bases and J 4 bases, with 9 bases left between them. Germline V lookup: CDR1 SGHTA, CDR2 FQGNSA. The CDR3 DNA follows: TGTGCCAGCAGCTTAGCGGTCTATAGCACTGAAGCTTTCTTT. Its translation: CASSLAVYSTEAFF.

At least ten counts were recorded for this clonotype. V gene TRBV6-1 combines with J gene TRBJ2-5; D may be TRBD1 (5 bases). Germline CDR1 reads MNHNS; CDR2 reads SASEGT. This CDR3 has 13 residues. V was pared by 4 bases and J by 4 bases, with 10 bases between. CDR3 sequence reads: CASSGPTGETQYF. Written as DNA, the CDR3 is TGTGCCAGCAGTGGCCCTACAGGAGAGACCCAGTACTTC.

This clonotype has a count of ten or more. The V gene is TRBV7-2, the J gene TRBJ2-1; D is uncertain. CDR1 and CDR2 (germline): SGHTA, FQGNSA. V was trimmed by 8 bases and J by 1 base, leaving 6 bases between them. The CDR3 spans 12 residues. CDR3: CASGRSYNEQFF. The CDR3 coding sequence is TGTGCCAGCGGCAGGTCCTACAATGAGCAGTTCTTC. The whole variable domain, filled in from reference TRBV7-2 and TRBJ2-1, reads GAGVSQSPSNKVTEKGKDVELRCDPISGHTALYWYRQSLGQGLEFLIYFQGNSAPDKSGLPSDRFSAERTGGSVSTLTIQRTQQEDSAVYLCASGRSYNEQFFGPGTRLTVL.

This clonotype was counted ten times or more. The V call is TRBV7-9, the J call TRBJ2-5, with D unresolved. V was pared by 5 bases and J by 5 bases, with 21 bases between. The germline CDR1 and CDR2 sequences are SEHNR and FQNEAQ (reference sequence). The CDR3 is 16 amino acids. CDR3 sequence: CASSPTGPISTETQYF. CDR3 DNA sequence: TGTGCCAGCAGCCCTACCGGACCGATATCAACGGAGACCCAGTACTTC. Based on the CDR3 plus reference TRBV7-9 and TRBJ2-5, the full variable domain is DTGVSQNPRHKITKRGQNVTFRCDPISEHNRLYWYRQTLGQGPEFLTYFQNEAQLEKSRLLSDRFSAERPKGSFSTLEIQRTEQGDSAMYLCASSPTGPISTETQYFGPGTRLLVL.